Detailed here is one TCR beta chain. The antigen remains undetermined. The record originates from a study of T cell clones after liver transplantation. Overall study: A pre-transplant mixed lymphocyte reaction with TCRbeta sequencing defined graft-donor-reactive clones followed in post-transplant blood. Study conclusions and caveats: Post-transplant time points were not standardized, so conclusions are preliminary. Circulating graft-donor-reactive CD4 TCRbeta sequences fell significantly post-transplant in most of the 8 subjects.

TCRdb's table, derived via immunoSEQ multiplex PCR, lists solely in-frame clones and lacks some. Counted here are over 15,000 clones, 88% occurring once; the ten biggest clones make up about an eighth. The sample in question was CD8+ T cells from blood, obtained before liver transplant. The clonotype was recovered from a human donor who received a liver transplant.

CDR3 DNA sequence: TGCAGCGTCGCGACAGGGTTAACCTACGAGCAGTACTTC. Residues: CSVATGLTYEQYF. The chain has TRBV29-1 and TRBJ2-7, with TRBD1 matching 7 bases. From germline, CDR1 is SQVTM and CDR2 ANQGSEA. This CDR3 has 13 residues. V dropped 6 bases and J dropped 2; count of bases not matched to a gene: 7.